The 28 T cell receptor beta chains below all came from one sample that was sequenced in a study of cytomegalovirus exposure and HLA in healthy donors. PCR used 60 Vbeta primers and 13 Jbeta primers. Here immunoSEQ multiplex PCR was the method, and the copy in TCRdb shows in-frame clones only, minus some. Of some 150,000 clones listed, approximately 75% are singletons. The sequenced sample was PBMCs. These TCRs come from a male donor in good health and CMV-seronegative.

The table lists this clone with a count of one. The CDR3 bases are TGTGCTAGTGGTTTTTCTCACACCGGGGAGCTGTTTTTT. This encodes CASGFSHTGELFF. J is TRBJ2-2 and V is TRBV12-5; D remains ambiguous. The germline V and J ends were trimmed by 3 bases and 3 bases, with 5 bases remaining between them. Germline CDR1 and CDR2: LGHNT and FRNRAP. The CDR3 is 13 residues long. The entire variable domain, with the rest obtained from reference TRBV12-5 and TRBJ2-2, is as follows: DARVTQTPRHKVTEMGQEVTMRCQPILGHNTVFWYRQTMMQGLELLAYFRNRAPLDDSGMPKDRFSAEMPDATLATLKIQPSEPRDSAVYFCASGFSHTGELFFGEGSRLTVL.

This clone showed up just a few times. This chain joins TRBV25-1 and TRBJ1-1; TRBD1 aligns across 9 bases. Germline CDR1 MGHDK, CDR2 SYGVNS. The CDR3 loop spans 17 amino acids. After removal of 4 bases from V and 4 bases from J, the junction contained 13 bases not matched to a gene. CDR3 coding DNA: TGTGCCAGCAGTGGCTCCGGGACAGGGAAGGGAAGCACTGAAGCTTTCTTT. Translated: CASSGSGTGKGSTEAFF. Based on the CDR3 plus reference TRBV25-1 and TRBJ1-1, the full variable domain is EADIYQTPRYLVIGTGKKITLECSQTMGHDKMYWYQQDPGMELHLIHYSYGVNSTEKGDLSSESTVSRIRTEHFPLTLESARPSHTSQYLCASSGSGTGKGSTEAFFGQGTRLTVV.

The CDR3 DNA sequence: TGTGCCAGCAGCCGAGACAGGGTCGAGCAGTACTTC. Amino acids: CASSRDRVEQYF. V and J are TRBV7-2 and TRBJ2-5, with TRBD1 identical over 7 bases. The DNA end is a closer match to TRBJ2-7, so the J assignment may be wrong. The V gene's germline CDR1 is SGHTA and CDR2 FQGNSA. CDR3 length: 12 residues.

The rearrangement uses TRBV5-6 and TRBJ2-7; 8 bases agree with TRBD1. The CDR3 spans 15 residues. In germline, CDR1 is SGHDT, CDR2 YYEEEE. V gave up 0 bases and J gave up 5 bases; unmatched junction bases: 7. DNA for the CDR3: TGTGCCAGCAGCTTGGCCAGGGCAGGGGGCAACGAGCAGTACTTC. Protein: CASSLARAGGNEQYF.

The chain uses TRBV12-2 and TRBJ1-1; the D call TRBD1 from the table was never checked on the DNA. TRBV12-2 is recorded as a pseudogene. The CDR3 is 15 amino acids. The CDR3 DNA reads TGTGCAAGTCGCTTAGCGTGGATCAGGGTGCCTGAAGCTTTCTTT. Its translation: CASRLAWIRVPEAFF.

This chain joins TRBV4-3 and TRBJ1-1; the match to TRBD1 covers 7 bases. Germline CDR1 reads LGHNA; CDR2 reads YSLEER. The CDR3 has 15 amino acids. Germline trimming cut 0 bases from V and 5 bases from J; bases unmatched to any gene: 6. CDR3 in DNA: TGCGCCAGCAGCCAAGATGAGGCAGGGGGAACTGAAGCTTTCTTT. Translation gives CASSQDEAGGTEAFF.

The chain links TRBV30 to TRBJ1-2; D is unclear. The V gene lost 2 bases and the J gene lost 2 bases, with 6 bases spanning the gap. CDR1 and CDR2 from the germline V gene are GTSNPN and SVGIG (reference sequence). The CDR3 length is 12 residues. The CDR3 region is CAWSSSNYGYTF. In DNA form, the CDR3 reads TGTGCCTGGAGTTCAAGCAACTATGGCTACACCTTC.

This clone was seen only once. V is TRBV19 and J is TRBJ1-2, with D possibly TRBD1 on 6 matching bases. Germline V gene sequence: CDR1 LNHDA, CDR2 SQIVND (reference sequence). The V gene lost 5 bases and the J gene lost 2 bases, with 12 bases spanning the gap. The CDR3 is 14 amino acids. CDR3 nucleotide sequence: TGTGCCAGTAGTTTGTCTCAGGGGAACTATGGCTACACCTTC. The encoded protein is CASSLSQGNYGYTF.

The gene calls are TRBV14 and TRBJ2-1, with 7 bases fitting TRBD2. CDR1 SGHDN and CDR2 FVKESK come from the germline V gene. CDR3 length: 16 residues. The V segment lost 0 bases and the J segment 3 bases; nucleotides outside the gene matches: 5. CDR3 region: CASSQDASGLYNEQFF. For the CDR3, the DNA is TGTGCCAGCAGCCAAGATGCTAGCGGCCTCTACAATGAGCAGTTCTTC.

V is TRBV5-1 and J is TRBJ1-1; TRBD1 might be the D (5 bases). This CDR3 is 13 amino acids long. Trimming left V 6 bases short and J 1 base short, with 10 bases between. CDR1 is SGHRS, CDR2 YFSETQ, per germline. CDR3 sequence (DNA): TGCGCCAGCAACGACAGAGGGAACACTGAAGCTTTCTTT. Translated: CASNDRGNTEAFF. The whole variable domain, filled in from reference TRBV5-1 and TRBJ1-1, reads KAGVTQTPRYLIKTRGQQVTLSCSPISGHRSVSWYQQTPGQGLQFLFEYFSETQRNKGNFPGRFSGRQFSNSRSEMNVSTLELGDSALYLCASNDRGNTEAFFGQGTRLTVV.

This clone was detected once. The chain joins TRBV19 to TRBJ1-6; D may be TRBD1 (6 bases). V was cut by 7 bases and J by 0 bases, with 13 bases left in between. The germline V gene encodes CDR1 LNHDA and CDR2 SQIVND (reference sequence). The CDR3 totals 16 residues. CDR3 loop: CASMTGHSSYNSPLHF. The CDR3 DNA sequence: TGTGCCAGTATGACGGGACACAGCTCCTATAATTCACCCCTCCACTTT.

In its sample, this clone was seen a few times. The chain recombines TRBV7-9 with TRBJ2-7; 7 bases match TRBD1. Germline V gene lookup returns CDR1 SEHNR and CDR2 FQNEAQ (reference sequence). CDR3 size: 15 residues. J was trimmed by 0 bases and V by 4 bases; bases with no gene match: 6. This CDR3 is CASSSGTVSSYEQYF. CDR3 DNA sequence: TGTGCCAGCAGCTCCGGGACAGTAAGCTCCTACGAGCAGTACTTC.

This clone was detected only once. The chain has TRBV5-4 and TRBJ2-2; maybe TRBD1 (5 bases). V lost 3 bases and J 2 bases, leaving 11 bases between the germline ends. CDR1 is SGHNT and CDR2 is YYREEE in the germline V gene (reference sequence). CDR3 length: 15 residues. The CDR3 sequence is CASSSRGGNTGELFF. The DNA for the CDR3 is TGTGCCAGCAGCTCTAGGGGCGGAAACACCGGGGAGCTGTTTTTT.

V and J are TRBV19 and TRBJ2-5, with 9 bases fitting TRBD1. The length of the CDR3 is 14 residues. CDR1 and CDR2 from the germline V gene are LNHDA and SQIVND (reference sequence). With 4 bases clipped from V and 2 bases from J, the junction kept 2 bases outside the gene matches. The DNA of the CDR3 is TGTGCCAGTAGTAACGGACAGGGGCAAGAGACCCAGTACTTC. It specifies CASSNGQGQETQYF.

CDR3 region: CASSLGGQETQYF. The CDR3, as DNA: TGCGCCAGCAGCTTGGGAGGCCAAGAGACCCAGTACTTC. The chain employs TRBV5-1 and TRBJ2-5, with no clear D. With 0 bases removed from V and 1 base from J, the gap between germline ends came to 4 bases. Germline V gene data show CDR1 as SGHRS and CDR2 as YFSETQ. This CDR3 has 13 amino acids.

The chain joins TRBV6-5 to TRBJ1-5; D possibly corresponds to TRBD1 (5 bases). CDR1 is MNHEY, CDR2 SVGAGI, per germline. The CDR3 has 16 residues. V was shortened by 1 base and J by 5 bases, with 15 bases between the two germline ends. The CDR3 nucleotides are TGTGCCAGCAGTTACTTGGGGCCCAGTCCCTATCAGCCCCAGCATTTT. It encodes CASSYLGPSPYQPQHF.

The chain links TRBV28 to TRBJ1-1, with TRBD1 matching 9 bases. CDR1 is MDHEN, CDR2 SYDVKM, per germline. Trimming removed 10 bases from V and 5 bases from J; junction bases left unmatched: 8. This CDR3 has 13 residues. CDR3 sequence reads: CATTTGGGTEAFF. The CDR3 DNA follows: TGTGCCACCACGACAGGGGGTGGAACTGAAGCTTTCTTT. The whole variable domain, filled in from reference TRBV28 and TRBJ1-1, reads DVKVTQSSRYLVKRTGEKVFLECVQDMDHENMFWYRQDPGLGLRLIYFSYDVKMKEKGDIPEGYSVSREKKERFSLILESASTNQTSMYLCATTTGGGTEAFFGQGTRLTVV.

This clone was observed a single time. The chain employs TRBV9 and TRBJ1-1; 7 bases fit TRBD1. CDR1 and CDR2 from the germline V gene are SGDLS and YYNGEE. This CDR3 is 13 amino acids long. J gave up 2 bases and V 4 bases, and 2 bases lay outside the gene matches. The CDR3: CASSRTGNTEAFF. The CDR3, as DNA: TGTGCCAGCAGCCGGACAGGTAACACTGAAGCTTTCTTT.

The chain joins TRBV4-3 to TRBJ2-5; 7 nucleotides align to TRBD1. Germline CDR1 and CDR2: LGHNA and YSLEER. V gave up 2 bases and J gave up 1 base; unmatched junction bases: 1. The CDR3 has 14 residues. The CDR3 DNA sequence: TGCGCCAGCAGCCAACGGACAGGCCAAGAGACCCAGTACTTC. This encodes CASSQRTGQETQYF.

J is TRBJ1-2 and V is TRBV6-4; maybe TRBD1 (5 bases). Germline V lookup: CDR1 MRHNA, CDR2 SNTAGT. The CDR3 runs to 16 residues. V was pared by 3 bases and J by 4 bases, with 18 bases between. CDR3 region: CASSESQGTASYGYTF. The CDR3 coding sequence is TGTGCCAGCAGTGAATCGCAGGGAACGGCGAGCTATGGCTACACCTTC.

V usage is TRBV7-8 and J usage is TRBJ2-7, with D maybe TRBD1 (6 bases). Germline-derived CDR1 and CDR2 are SGHVS and FQNEAQ. The CDR3 runs 16 residues. Trimming shortened V by 4 bases and J by 4 bases, and 20 bases separated the two germline ends. CDR3 sequence: CASSSYRDMLLYEQYF. In DNA, the CDR3 is TGTGCCAGCAGCTCCTACCGGGACATGTTGCTATACGAGCAGTACTTC.

V is TRBV6-5 and J is TRBJ2-1; tentatively, D is TRBD2 (6 bases). The germline CDR1 and CDR2 sequences are MNHEY and SVGAGI. There are 15 residues in the CDR3. The V gene lost 4 bases and the J gene lost 5 bases, with 15 bases spanning the gap. CDR3 loop: CASSWRQWGDNEQFF. As DNA, the CDR3 is TGTGCCAGCAGTTGGCGCCAATGGGGGGACAATGAGCAGTTCTTC.

This chain connects TRBV10-3 to TRBJ1-1; D remains unclear. V was clipped by 5 bases and J by 1 base, with 5 bases between them. Germline V lookup: CDR1 ENHRY, CDR2 SYGVKD. The CDR3 totals 12 residues. The DNA of the CDR3 is TGTGCCATCAGTTCAGGGAACACTGAAGCTTTCTTT. Its translation is CAISSGNTEAFF.

The rearrangement uses TRBV15 and TRBJ1-1, with 7 nucleotides matching TRBD1. V shed 5 bases, J shed 5 bases, and the junction held 8 bases outside the gene matches. Germline CDR1 LNHNV, CDR2 YYDKDF (reference sequence). The CDR3 contains 14 residues. In DNA form, the CDR3 reads TGTGCCACCAGCTTTGCCCAGGGACAGACTGAAGCTTTCTTT. This encodes CATSFAQGQTEAFF.

V is TRBV6-1 and J is TRBJ1-5, with D maybe TRBD1 (5 bases). Germline V CDR1 and CDR2: MNHNS, SASEGT. V was clipped by 2 bases and J by 0 bases, with 11 bases between them. This CDR3 has 16 amino acids. CDR3 amino acids: CASSERGRDSNQPQHF. The CDR3 DNA reads as TGTGCCAGCAGTGAAAGGGGCAGGGATAGCAATCAGCCCCAGCATTTT.

A remark on this clone: Distinct nucleotide sequences in the sample also encode this CDR3. The V call is TRBV4-3, the J call TRBJ2-5; 9 nucleotides match TRBD2. The trim removed 0 bases at V and 1 base at J, leaving 0 bases unmatched. Germline V gives CDR1 LGHNA, CDR2 YSLEER. The CDR3 totals 15 residues. Here the CDR3 DNA reads TGCGCCAGCAGCCAAGAGCGGGGGGGCCAAGAGACCCAGTACTTC. This encodes CASSQERGGQETQYF.

This rearrangement joins TRBV7-8 to TRBJ2-7; D gene uncertain. Germline V gene lookup returns CDR1 SGHVS and CDR2 FQNEAQ. The ends were cut back, 1 base at V and 4 bases at J, with 5 bases in the middle. This CDR3 has 12 amino acids. The CDR3 region has the DNA TGTGCCAGCAGCTTAGGTAGTTACGAGCAGTACTTC. Translating gives CASSLGSYEQYF.

In nucleotides, the CDR3 is TGTGCCAGCAGCGCAAGGTTTCGGGACACTGAAGCTTTCTTT. This encodes CASSARFRDTEAFF. V gene TRBV9 combines with J gene TRBJ1-1; no clear D gene. Trimming shortened V by 3 bases and J by 3 bases, and 12 bases separated the two germline ends. CDR1 and CDR2 from the germline V gene are SGDLS and YYNGEE. This CDR3 has 14 amino acids.